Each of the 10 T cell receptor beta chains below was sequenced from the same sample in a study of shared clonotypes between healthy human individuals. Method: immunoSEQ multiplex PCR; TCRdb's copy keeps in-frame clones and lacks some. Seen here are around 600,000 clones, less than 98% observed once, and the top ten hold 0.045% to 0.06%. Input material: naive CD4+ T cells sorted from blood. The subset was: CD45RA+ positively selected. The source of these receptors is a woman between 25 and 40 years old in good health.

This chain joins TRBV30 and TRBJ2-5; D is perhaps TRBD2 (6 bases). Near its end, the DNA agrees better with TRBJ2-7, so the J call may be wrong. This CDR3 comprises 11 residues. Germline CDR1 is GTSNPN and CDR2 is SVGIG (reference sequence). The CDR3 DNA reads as TGTGCCTGGGCGGGGAGCTACGAGCAGTACTTC. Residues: CAWAGSYEQYF.

Here the CDR3 reads CASSLLGGSSYEQYF. As DNA, the CDR3 is TGTGCCAGCAGCTTGTTAGGGGGTTCCTCCTACGAGCAGTACTTC. This sequence joins TRBV5-6 and TRBJ2-7, with D possibly TRBD1 on 6 matching bases. The CDR3 extends over 15 amino acids. CDR1 is SGHDT and CDR2 is YYEEEE in the germline V gene. Trimming removed 1 base from V and 0 bases from J, with 11 bases in between. Variable domain in full (rest from reference TRBV5-6 and TRBJ2-7): DAGVTQSPTHLIKTRGQQVTLRCSPKSGHDTVSWYQQALGQGPQFIFQYYEEEERQRGNFPDRFSGHQFPNYSSELNVNALLLGDSALYLCASSLLGGSSYEQYFGPGTRLTVT.

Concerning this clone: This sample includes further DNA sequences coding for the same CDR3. CDR3 sequence reads: CASSLAYEQYF. The CDR3 DNA sequence: TGTGCCAGCAGTTTAGCTTACGAGCAGTACTTC. The V and J genes are TRBV28 and TRBJ2-7; D is unclear. CDR1 is MDHEN, CDR2 SYDVKM, per germline. The V and J ends lost 2 bases and 4 bases respectively, with 3 bases between them. The CDR3 consists of 11 residues.

The CDR3 loop is CASNRDPTNTEAFF. The DNA of the CDR3 is TGTGCCAGCAACAGGGATCCGACAAACACTGAAGCTTTCTTT. The genes are TRBV27 and TRBJ1-1, with D maybe TRBD1 (6 bases). Germline loops: CDR1 MNHEY, CDR2 SMNVEV (reference sequence). V gave up 7 bases and J gave up 2 bases, with 14 bases separating them. The CDR3 has 14 residues.

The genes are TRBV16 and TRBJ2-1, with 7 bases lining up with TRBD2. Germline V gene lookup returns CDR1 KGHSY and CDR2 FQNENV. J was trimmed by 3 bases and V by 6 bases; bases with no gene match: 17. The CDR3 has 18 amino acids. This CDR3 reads CASSTRRKTGGSYNEQFF. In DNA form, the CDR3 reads TGTGCCAGCAGTACTAGACGAAAAACGGGAGGAAGCTACAATGAGCAGTTCTTC.

CDR3 loop: CASSYSGWGTSGRRGYEQYF. For the CDR3, the DNA is TGTGCCAGCAGCTACTCTGGATGGGGGACTAGCGGGAGGAGGGGCTACGAGCAGTACTTC. The V and J genes are TRBV28 and TRBJ2-7, with 15 positions matching TRBD2. The CDR3 length is 20 residues. V lost 6 bases, J lost 3 bases, and 18 bases stayed unmatched. The germline CDR1 and CDR2 sequences are MDHEN and SYDVKM.

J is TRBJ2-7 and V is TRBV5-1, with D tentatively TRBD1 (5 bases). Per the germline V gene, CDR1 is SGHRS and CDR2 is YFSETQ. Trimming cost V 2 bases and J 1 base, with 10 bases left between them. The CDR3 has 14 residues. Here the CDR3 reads CASSLPTESYEQYF. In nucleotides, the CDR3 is TGCGCCAGCAGCTTACCGACAGAATCCTACGAGCAGTACTTC.

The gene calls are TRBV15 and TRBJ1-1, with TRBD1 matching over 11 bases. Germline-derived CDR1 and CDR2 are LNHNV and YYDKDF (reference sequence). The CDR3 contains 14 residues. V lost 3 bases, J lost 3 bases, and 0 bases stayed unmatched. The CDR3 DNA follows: TGTGCCACCAGCAGGGGACAGGGGGACACTGAAGCTTTCTTT. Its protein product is CATSRGQGDTEAFF.

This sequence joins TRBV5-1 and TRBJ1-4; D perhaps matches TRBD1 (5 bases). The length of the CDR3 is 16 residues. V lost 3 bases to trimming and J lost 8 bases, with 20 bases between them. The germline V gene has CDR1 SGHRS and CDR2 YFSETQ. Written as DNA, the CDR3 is TGCGCCAGCAGCTACGGGGGGACCCAAGAAGGGGAAAAACTGTTTTTT. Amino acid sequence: CASSYGGTQEGEKLFF.

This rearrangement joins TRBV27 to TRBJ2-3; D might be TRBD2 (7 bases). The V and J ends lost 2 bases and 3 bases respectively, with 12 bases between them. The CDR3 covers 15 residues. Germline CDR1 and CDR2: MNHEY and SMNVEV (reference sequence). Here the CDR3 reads CASSLAGDRTDTQYF. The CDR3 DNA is TGTGCCAGCAGTTTAGCGGGAGACAGGACAGATACGCAGTATTTT.